This TCR beta chain emerged from a study of blood T cell repertoires in COVID-19. Across the study: Sites across the United States, Italy and Spain contributed samples from acute and convalescent COVID-19. PBMCs, B-cell-depleted T cells, or T cells were the source of the cDNA or gDNA that made up the material.

V was cut by 3 bases and J by 7 bases, with 13 bases left in between. The CDR3 loop spans 15 amino acids. CDR1 is MNHNS, CDR2 SASEGT, per germline. Authors' methods: It was from reference gene primer amplification that nucleated cell counts were estimated. Sequencing was performed with immunoSEQ multiplex PCR; in TCRdb, only in-frame clones are kept and a portion is missing. V and J calls and clone size follow that table, whereas D and trimming were derived from the DNA. The data show some 70,000 clones, 85% to 90% seen once. Source material: peripheral blood. The chain combines TRBV6-1 with TRBJ1-6; the D gene is possibly TRBD1 (5 bases). The receptor was isolated from a woman older than 75 with active COVID-19. The CDR3 nucleotides are TGTGCCAGCAGTGACCCGACAGTGGGGAATTCACCCCTCCACTTT. Protein: CASSDPTVGNSPLHF.